Listed here is a single T cell receptor beta chain. Its recognized antigen is unknown. No much larger clone exists at a distance of one base, and base qualities are not known. Trimming takes 6 bases from V and 6 bases from J, and the germline ends sit 9 bases apart. The germline V gene sets CDR1 to SQVTM and CDR2 to ANQGSEA. The CDR3 has 11 amino acids, counting the end cysteine and phenylalanine. The CDR3 DNA has 33 bases and is translated from base 1. This record belongs to a study of T cells after yellow fever vaccination (dated by TCRdb to between 2019 and 2020). At the level of the whole study: The SMART-Seq v4 Ultra Low Input RNA kit was used to prepare libraries from fractions with low cell numbers. Two healthy male donors, one aged 18 to 30 and one aged 30 to 40 years, made up the cohort. Bulk PBMC replicates and cell subsets were isolated from blood drawn at multiple timepoints before and after both primary and secondary immunization. To follow T-cell clones before and after both primary and booster YFV17D yellow fever vaccination, bulk TCR alpha and beta repertoires underwent longitudinal sequencing. The full study reports these points: Most clones expanded after primary vaccination were re-detected after the booster (96% of CD4 and approximately 85% of CD8), suggesting broad memory maintenance. Because abundant contaminating clonotypes from the bulk population could be contained in FACS-sorted repertoires, computational filtering was required. A small fraction of clonotypes showed up in both the CD4 and CD8 compartments, probably as a result of convergent recombination. Because only two donors were included in the study, the extent to which the findings can be generalized is limited. The secondary T-cell response was weaker than the primary response but faster, peaking on day 5 instead of day 15.

TCR cDNA was synthesized by 5'RACE template switching, through which a universal primer site and unique molecular identifiers were introduced. cDNA synthesis was primed from both the TCR alpha and TCR beta constant segments. Library amplification used two PCR steps, and the second PCR step added sample barcodes and sequencing adapters. Sequencing of libraries was performed on Illumina HiSeq 2500 (2x100 bp) or NovaSeq (2x150 bp). In the source study's methods: Demultiplexing of reads and collapsing into UMI consensus sequences were performed with MIGEC, and V(D)J alignment was carried out with MiXCR. Using edgeR on replicate PBMC samples, clonotypes were called vaccine-responding if FDR was below 0.01 and the log2 fold change was above 5 up to day 15. Bulk clonotypes were assigned CD4 or CD8 identity according to which sequenced CD4 or CD8 repertoire held them at higher abundance. TCRdb handled the public reads itself, with Q25 trimming in fastp and clone calling in MiXCR, and kept productive beta chains. Rows are unified per CDR3 protein, each entry keeping the most common DNA and genes. Clone size and V and J calls follow TCRdb, not the original study. The sample table shows around 590,000 distinct CDR3 sequences, and 9% to 15% are seen once. The top ten clones comprise just under 15% of the sample.

This specimen's treatment or condition label, interpreted: live attenuated yellow fever vaccine strain. At every blood-draw timepoint, two biological replicates of bulk PBMCs were collected. A standard Ficoll-Paque protocol was used to isolate PBMCs from peripheral blood. RNA was extracted with TriZol from bulk PBMCs, CD4 and CD8 fractions, and dextramer-positive and dextramer-negative fractions. The sequenced sample was PBMCs, obtained on the day of the yellow fever booster vaccination. This receptor chain uses TRBV29-1 and TRBJ2-1; confidence is insufficient to name the D gene. This receptor was identified in a man aged 30 to 39 who received the YFV17D yellow fever vaccine. The CDR3 loop reads CSVLVFNEQFF. In nucleotide form, the sequence is TGCAGCGTCTTAGTGTTCAATGAGCAGTTCTTC.